This TCR beta chain was recovered during a study of cytomegalovirus exposure and HLA in healthy donors. This clone was seen a few times. The antigen remains unidentified. The study ran its PCR with 60 Vbeta and 13 Jbeta primers. The table came from immunoSEQ multiplex PCR; TCRdb's copy has only in-frame clones and leaves some out. The sample lists some 90,000 clones; about four fifths were seen once. Points from the study as a whole: A later analysis reportedly found that, within productive TCRs, an Asian-associated ancestry cluster had fewer N-insertions than the mean observed across the roughly 700 donors.

V shed 2 bases and J shed 4 bases, with 11 bases lying between them. CDR1 and CDR2 (germline): SNHLY, FYNNEI. CDR3 length: 14 amino acids. The sample comprised PBMCs. This clonotype was sampled from a woman between 70 and 85 years old in good health and CMV-seropositive. J is TRBJ1-1 and V is TRBV2, with D perhaps matching TRBD1 (6 bases). CDR3 region: CASSEQGQSTEAFF. The DNA for the CDR3 is TGTGCCAGCAGTGAACAGGGGCAGAGCACTGAAGCTTTCTTT. The complete variable domain, with remaining parts taken from reference TRBV2 and TRBJ1-1, reads EPEVTQTPSHQVTQMGQEVILRCVPISNHLYFYWYRQILGQKVEFLVSFYNNEISEKSEIFDDQFSVERPDGSNFTLKIRSTKLEDSAMYFCASSEQGQSTEAFFGQGTRLTVV.